The rows below give T cell receptor beta chains drawn from one sample of a study of read filtering for tumor transcriptome and immune sequencing. TCRdb re-derived calls from the reads in MiXCR, one entry per CDR3 protein. Among about 38,000 distinct CDR3 sequences, roughly an eighth were seen once, and the ten largest hold 25% to 30%. Sequencing was done on a sample of a population of CD138-negative cells sorted from bone marrow. The source is a donor at least 40 years old with multiple myeloma. The CDR3 runs from the conserved cysteine through the conserved F or W. D genes are given only for firm matches. Some rows mark clone size as missing; the rest say once, few, many or name a class of expanded clone.

J	D	size	V	DNA	CDR3
TRBJ2-3	.	.	TRBV7-2	TGTGCCAGCAGCTTAGCGGGCATAGATACGCAGTATTTT	CASSLAGIDTQYF
TRBJ2-3	.	many	TRBV11-2	TGTGCCAGCAGCCAGACCCGGAATATAGATACGCAGTATTTT	CASSQTRNIDTQYF
TRBJ2-1	TRBD2	many	TRBV9	TGTGCCAGCAGCCCACGACCGACTGAGGGACTAGCGGGTGGCTACAATGAGCAGTTCTTC	CASSPRPTEGLAGGYNEQFF
TRBJ2-7	.	many	TRBV28	TGTGCCAGCAGAAGGGTGCTCCTCTACGAGCAGTACTTC	CASRRVLLYEQYF
TRBJ2-7	.	many	TRBV7-9	TGTGCCAGCAGCTTTTTACGCTACCAGGGACTTGGTGGAGACGAGCAGTACTTC	CASSFLRYQGLGGDEQYF
TRBJ2-5	.	many	TRBV29-1	TGCAGCGCCGCCCCCCAAGAGACCCAGTACTTC	CSAAPQETQYF
TRBJ2-5	.	many	TRBV24-1	TGTGCCACCAGTGATTTGGGGCAGCCCCAAGAGACCCAGTACTTC	CATSDLGQPQETQYF
TRBJ1-5	.	many	TRBV15	TGTGCCACCGGGCTGTATAGCAATCAGCCCCAGCATTTT	CATGLYSNQPQHF
TRBJ2-2	.	.	TRBV7-8	TGTGCCAGCAGCTTCCAAGACAGGTTGGGTCCCGGGGGGCTGTTTTTT	CASSFQDRLGPGGLFF
TRBJ1-5	.	many	TRBV12-3/TRBV12-4	TGTGCCAGTCTAGACGAGAGCAATCAGCCCCAGCATTTT	CASLDESNQPQHF
TRBJ1-4	.	many	TRBV20-1	TGCAGTGCCTGGGCGGCAGTCGGCGAAAAACTGTTTTTT	CSAWAAVGEKLFF
TRBJ1-4	.	many	TRBV5-1	TGCGCCAGCAGCATCAACACCTATGGAGAAAAACTGTTTTTT	CASSINTYGEKLFF
TRBJ2-1	TRBD2	many	TRBV20-1	TGCAGTGCTAGAAAAGCGGGAGGGCCGGTCAGTGAGCAGTTCTTC	CSARKAGGPVSEQFF
TRBJ2-2	.	many	TRBV21-1	TGTGCCAGCAGCAAAGGAAGGTTTTCGCGGCTGAACACCGGGGAGCTGTTTTTT	CASSKGRFSRLNTGELFF
TRBJ2-5	.	many	TRBV28	TGTGCCAGCAGTTCCCAAAGATACAGTCGGACCCAGTACTTC	CASSSQRYSRTQYF
TRBJ2-5	.	.	TRBV7-2	TGTGCCAGCAGCTGGGCCATGGGGGAGACCCAGTACTTC	CASSWAMGETQYF
TRBJ2-7	.	many	TRBV27	TGTGCCAGCACCAATTCGGGACTTACCTACGAGCAGTACTTC	CASTNSGLTYEQYF
TRBJ2-7	.	many	TRBV29-1	TGCAGCGTTCGACTAGTCTACGAGCAGTACTTC	CSVRLVYEQYF
TRBJ2-3	TRBD1	few	TRBV6-2/TRBV6-3	TGTGCCAGCAGTTACCCAAAATCTGACGGGACAGGGTTTCTGTGGGGCACAGATACGCAGTATTTT	CASSYPKSDGTGFLWGTDTQYF
TRBJ2-3	.	few	TRBV12-3/TRBV12-4	TGTGCCAGCAGTTTACACCTTGATACAGATACGCAGTATTTT	CASSLHLDTDTQYF
TRBJ2-2	.	many	TRBV7-2	TGTGCCAGCACCCTGCGGGGGAACACCGGGGAGCTGTTTTTT	CASTLRGNTGELFF
TRBJ1-3	.	many	TRBV28	TGTGCCAGCAGTTTATTTGGGAGGTCTCACTCTGGAAACACCATATATTTT	CASSLFGRSHSGNTIYF
TRBJ1-4	.	many	TRBV6-6	TGTGCCAGCAGTCACAGCCGCGGGGGGCTGTTTTTT	CASSHSRGGLFF
TRBJ2-3	.	many	TRBV30	TGTGCCTGGAGTGTAATTCAGGGTCTAGATACGCAGTATTTT	CAWSVIQGLDTQYF
TRBJ2-2	.	many	TRBV10-3	TGTGCCATCAGTGACGACAGGGAGCTGTTTTTT	CAISDDRELFF
TRBJ1-6	.	many	TRBV12-3/TRBV12-4	TGTGCCAGCAGTTTAGCTTGGGCGGGGGGCTGGAATTCACCCCTCCACTTT	CASSLAWAGGWNSPLHF
TRBJ1-1	TRBD1	many	TRBV14	TGTGCCAGCAGCGTTTACAGGGGGACCACTGAAGCTTTCTTT	CASSVYRGTTEAFF
TRBJ2-2	.	many	TRBV28	TGTGCCAGCGCGCTAGGAGTGCCCGGGGAGCTGTTTTTT	CASALGVPGELFF
TRBJ2-1	TRBD2	many	TRBV20-1	TGCAGTGCTAGACTGAGCGGGAGACCTACCGGTAATGAGCGGTTCTTC	CSARLSGRPTGNERFF
TRBJ2-1	.	many	TRBV7-3	TGTGCCAGCAGCTACTCTCGTGGGTTATACAATGAGCAGTTCTTC	CASSYSRGLYNEQFF
TRBJ1-5	.	many	TRBV12-3/TRBV12-4	TGTGCCAGCAGTTTGTGGGGGAATAGCAATCAGCCCCAGCATTTT	CASSLWGNSNQPQHF
TRBJ2-7	.	many	TRBV3-1	TGTGCCAGCAGCCAACTCAGGGGATCCTTCGAGCAGTACTTC	CASSQLRGSFEQYF
TRBJ2-2	.	many	TRBV19	TGTGCCAGCCTACGATTCACCGGGGAGCTGTTTTTT	CASLRFTGELFF
TRBJ2-7	.	many	TRBV11-2	TGTGCCAGCAGCTTAAGTAACAGCGGCCAGCAGTACTTC	CASSLSNSGQQYF
TRBJ2-6	.	many	TRBV6-1	TGTGCCAGCAGTGCCGCGAGACCTGGGGCCAACGTCCTGACTTTC	CASSAARPGANVLTF
TRBJ2-3	TRBD2	many	TRBV29-1	TGCAGCGTTATCGGACTAGCGGGAGGTTCAGATACGCAGTATTTT	CSVIGLAGGSDTQYF
TRBJ1-5	.	many	TRBV6-2/TRBV6-3	TGTGCCAGCAGTCCCCAGGCCGTCCAGCCCCAGCATTTT	CASSPQAVQPQHF
TRBJ2-5	TRBD2	many	TRBV3-1	TGTGCCAGCAGCCAAGAAACTAGCGGGGAGACCCAGTACTTC	CASSQETSGETQYF
TRBJ2-1	.	many	TRBV6-5	TGTGCCAGCAGTTTGACAGGATGGATGGGTGAGCAGTTCTTC	CASSLTGWMGEQFF
TRBJ1-1	.	many	TRBV4-2	TGTGCCAGCAGCCAATCTCTTGGACGTACTGAAGCTTTCTTT	CASSQSLGRTEAFF
TRBJ2-2	TRBD1	many	TRBV7-9	TGTGCCAGCAGCGGACAGGGGGACACCGGGGAGCTGTTTTTT	CASSGQGDTGELFF
TRBJ2-7	TRBD2	many	TRBV20-1	TGCAGTGCTAGAGATCTCCGGACTAGCGGCTACGAGCAGTACTTC	CSARDLRTSGYEQYF
TRBJ2-3	.	.	TRBV20-1	TGCAGTGCCGGTCTAGAGGCCACAGATACGCAGTATTTT	CSAGLEATDTQYF
TRBJ2-1	TRBD2	many	TRBV18	TGTGCCAGCTCACCAACTAGCGGGAATGTGAATGAGCAGTTCTTC	CASSPTSGNVNEQFF
TRBJ2-6	.	few	TRBV28	TGTGCCAGCATGGAGGCCTCTGGGGCCAACGTCCTGACTTTC	CASMEASGANVLTF
TRBJ2-1	.	.	TRBV4-1	TGCGCCAGCAGCCTCAGCGCAGGCTCGACGTCCAATGAGCAGTTCTTC	CASSLSAGSTSNEQFF
TRBJ2-3	.	many	TRBV11-2	TGTGCCAGCAGCTTCCCGGGACAACGCACAGATACGCAGTATTTT	CASSFPGQRTDTQYF
TRBJ2-2	TRBD2	many	TRBV5-4	TGTGCCAGCAGCTTTACTAGCGGGAACACCGGGGAGCTGTTTTTT	CASSFTSGNTGELFF
TRBJ2-7	.	.	TRBV7-9	TGTGCCAGCAGCTTAGCGGCAGGCGCCTACGAGCGGTACTTC	CASSLAAGAYERYF
TRBJ2-7	.	few	TRBV19	TGTGCCAGTAGTACAGGGACATCCTACGAGCAGTACTTC	CASSTGTSYEQYF
TRBJ2-7	.	many	TRBV28	TGTGCCAGCAGTTTATTAGGCGGGTCTAGCTCCTACGAGCAGTACTTC	CASSLLGGSSSYEQYF
TRBJ2-7	TRBD1	.	TRBV5-4	TGTGCCAGCAGTTATAACCGGGACAGGGGTTTTCACGAGCAGTACTTC	CASSYNRDRGFHEQYF
TRBJ1-2	.	many	TRBV28	TGTGCCAGCAGTTTAGGACACAACTATGGCTACACCTTC	CASSLGHNYGYTF
TRBJ2-1	.	many	TRBV19	TGTGCCAGTAGGGCGGACTACTCCCGGGGTGAGCAGTTCTTC	CASRADYSRGEQFF
TRBJ1-1	.	many	TRBV19	TGTGCCAGAAGGAGGGGTCCGCAGGCCAGGAGGGACACTGAAGCTTTCTTT	CARRRGPQARRDTEAFF